This T cell receptor (beta chain) was recorded in a study of breast tumors, draining lymph nodes, adjacent tissues. Notes on the study in general: Tumor and nontumor repertoires were significantly more similar in luminal-like than in basal-like breast cancer. The data were judged consistent with most tumor T cells coming from lymph node and expanding in tumor. Tumor repertoires ranked between lymph nodes and nontumor tissue in diversity, with V and J gene preferences. Tumor T cell lymph node origin was a supported hypothesis, not proven.

TCRdb analysed the multiplex PCR reads with MiXCR anew, one entry per CDR3 protein. In the table there are over 10,000 distinct CDR3 sequences, 35% to 40% of which are singletons. The CDR3 contains 15 residues. Germline-derived CDR1 and CDR2 are SEHNR and FQNEAQ (reference sequence). Trimming at V came to 6 bases and at J to 8 bases, leaving 11 bases not matched to a gene. This clonotype came up once. Its specificity is unknown. The chain links TRBV7-9 to TRBJ2-1, with TRBD2 matching over 9 bases. The sequence was collected from a female donor with breast cancer. Some clones in this sample may be carry-over from other donors' samples. The specimen was breast tumor tissue. This chain's CDR3 is CASRPFAGGRDEQFF. As DNA, the CDR3 is TGTGCCAGCAGACCGTTTGCGGGAGGGCGGGATGAGCAGTTCTTC. Combining the CDR3 with reference TRBV7-9 and TRBJ2-1 gives the whole variable domain DTGVSQNPRHKITKRGQNVTFRCDPISEHNRLYWYRQTLGQGPEFLTYFQNEAQLEKSRLLSDRFSAERPKGSFSTLEIQRTEQGDSAMYLCASRPFAGGRDEQFFGPGTRLTVL.